A single sample is the source of the 17 T cell receptor beta chains below, sequenced in a study of T-cell reconstitution after alpha-beta-depleted transplantation in children (dated by TCRdb to about 2016). The method behind the library was PCR. Sequencing was performed on an Illumina HiSeq 2500. TCR libraries were prepared with molecular barcoding, using unique molecular identifiers to normalize TCRbeta repertoire quantification. The public reads were reprocessed in TCRdb via fastp at Q25 and MiXCR, keeping in-frame beta chains. CDR3 protein duplicates are merged, each entry listing the most common genes and DNA. This sample comprises around 200,000 distinct CDR3 sequences, roughly 7.5% of them detected only once. The top ten hold 3% of the sample. This specimen consisted of PBMCs from the stem cell graft donor, obtained from the stem cell graft. These receptors were obtained from a human donor who donated a stem cell graft to a child with Wiskott-Aldrich syndrome.

This clonotype has at least ten counts. The genes are TRBV4-3 and TRBJ2-7; D not resolved. This CDR3 contains 15 residues. Germline V gene lookup returns CDR1 LGHNA and CDR2 YSLEER. Trimming removed 3 bases from V and 2 bases from J, with 14 bases in between. In DNA, the CDR3 is TGCGCCAGCAGCCAGAAACCGGATAGAGCCTACGAGCAGTACTTC. Encoded protein: CASSQKPDRAYEQYF.

At least ten counts were recorded for this clonotype. This chain links TRBV18 with TRBJ2-3; 10 bases match TRBD2. Trimming took 3 bases from V and 5 from J; bases not matched to a gene: 8. From germline, CDR1 is KGHSH and CDR2 LQKENI. The CDR3 is 16 residues long. The CDR3 protein is CASSPSLAGAGDTQYF. In nucleotides, the CDR3 is TGTGCCAGCTCACCCTCGCTAGCGGGAGCAGGAGATACGCAGTATTTT.

This clonotype came up many times. The chain links TRBV20-1 to TRBJ1-1; 7 bases agree with TRBD1. In germline, CDR1 is DFQATT, CDR2 SNEGSKA (reference sequence). CDR3 length equals 13 residues. The J segment lost 4 bases and the V segment lost 6 bases, leaving 8 bases of the junction unmatched. The CDR3 coding sequence is TGCAGTGCCACCAGACAGGGAGGCACTGAAGCTTTCTTT. As protein: CSATRQGGTEAFF.

This clonotype was detected many times. The CDR3 is CATGTSGADSYNEQFF. The CDR3 region has the DNA TGTGCCACCGGGACTAGCGGGGCGGACTCCTACAATGAGCAGTTCTTC. The chain employs TRBV10-3 and TRBJ2-1; TRBD2 agrees at 13 bases. Trimming took 10 bases from V and 0 from J; bases not matched to a gene: 6. The CDR3 sequence is 16 residues long. Germline assignment: CDR1 ENHRY and CDR2 SYGVKD.

This clonotype has ten or more counts. The chain carries TRBV7-8 and TRBJ2-3; D is unresolved. V was cut by 2 bases and J by 7 bases, with 13 bases left in between. Germline V gives CDR1 SGHVS, CDR2 FQNEAQ. The CDR3 extends over 14 amino acids. The chain's CDR3 is CASSLTKSLNTQYF. In DNA form, the CDR3 reads TGTGCCAGCAGCTTAACCAAATCCCTGAATACGCAGTATTTT.

This clonotype showed up just a few times. The chain is built from TRBV27 and TRBJ2-7; the D gene is possibly TRBD1 (5 bases). Trimming stripped 6 bases from V and 2 bases from J, with 11 bases between. The CDR3 is made up of 13 amino acids. Germline V gene sequence: CDR1 MNHEY, CDR2 SMNVEV (reference sequence). CDR3 protein: CASSQRGTYEQYF. CDR3 DNA sequence: TGTGCCAGCAGCCAAAGGGGTACCTACGAGCAGTACTTC.

In this sample, this clonotype turned up a few times. The chain employs TRBV12-3 or TRBV12-4 and TRBJ1-2; unclear D gene. The CDR3 sequence is 13 residues long. The germline V and J ends were trimmed by 2 bases and 0 bases, with 4 bases remaining between them. CDR3 in DNA: TGTGCCAGCAGTTTACGGGCTAACTATGGCTACACCTTC. Its translation: CASSLRANYGYTF.

Many counts were recorded for this clonotype. The rearrangement uses TRBV7-9 and TRBJ1-4, with D hard to call. Trimming left V 3 bases short and J 8 bases short, with 22 bases between. From germline, CDR1 is SEHNR and CDR2 FQNEAQ (reference sequence). This CDR3 is 17 amino acids long. Here the CDR3 reads CASSFLSLRVPQEKLFF. CDR3 DNA sequence: TGTGCCAGCAGCTTTCTTTCACTCCGGGTCCCTCAGGAAAAACTGTTTTTT.

A few counts support this clonotype. The rearrangement links TRBV10-3 to TRBJ1-3; D unresolved. The CDR3 is made up of 16 amino acids. V was clipped by 2 bases and J by 4 bases, with 15 bases between them. The germline gives CDR1 ENHRY, CDR2 SYGVKD. CDR3 sequence reads: CAISEAILGRGNTIYF. The CDR3 DNA sequence: TGTGCCATCAGTGAGGCAATCCTCGGCCGCGGAAACACCATATATTTT.

This clonotype has at least ten counts. This chain links TRBV2 with TRBJ2-7; D is perhaps TRBD1 (5 bases). Germline V lookup: CDR1 SNHLY, CDR2 FYNNEI. This CDR3 contains 13 residues. V was cut by 8 bases and J by 3 bases, with 14 bases left in between. For the CDR3, the DNA is TGTGCCAGCGAGACTGGACACAACTACGAGCAGTACTTC. Residues: CASETGHNYEQYF. Combining the CDR3 with reference TRBV2 and TRBJ2-7 gives the whole variable domain EPEVTQTPSHQVTQMGQEVILRCVPISNHLYFYWYRQILGQKVEFLVSFYNNEISEKSEIFDDQFSVERPDGSNFTLKIRSTKLEDSAMYFCASETGHNYEQYFGPGTRLTVT.

In its sample, this clonotype was seen a few times. The chain combines TRBV7-8 with TRBJ2-5; D is perhaps TRBD1 or TRBD2 (5 bases each). The germline V gene has CDR1 SGHVS and CDR2 FQNEAQ. The V gene lost 7 bases and the J gene lost 2 bases, with 26 bases spanning the gap. The CDR3 runs 18 residues. The CDR3 region has the DNA TGTGCCAGCAACCGAATGGGTGTTAGACGGGGCCAACAAGAGACCCAGTACTTC. Protein: CASNRMGVRRGQQETQYF.

This clonotype was detected many times. The CDR3 region has the DNA TGCAGTGCTAGCCGGGAGCCGCGGGGTATTACCTACGAGCAGTACTTC. Its translation: CSASREPRGITYEQYF. The rearrangement links TRBV20-1 to TRBJ2-7, with a possible D match to TRBD2 (6 bases). V lost 3 bases and J lost 2, with 20 bases in between. Per the germline V gene, CDR1 is DFQATT and CDR2 is SNEGSKA (reference sequence). The CDR3 has 16 residues.

This clonotype was seen only a few times. The rearrangement uses TRBV5-1 and TRBJ2-2; 9 nucleotides agree with TRBD1. Per germline, CDR1 SGHRS and CDR2 YFSETQ. CDR3 size: 16 residues. The V gene end was trimmed by 4 bases and the J gene end by 7 bases; junction bases not matched to a gene: 11. CDR3 sequence (DNA): TGCGCCAGCAGCGCAAGCCCGGGACAGGGCGACGGGGAGCTGTTTTTT. Its translation: CASSASPGQGDGELFF.

This clonotype was observed a handful of times. The V gene is TRBV5-1, the J gene TRBJ1-4, with TRBD1 matching over 10 bases. The CDR3 length is 18 residues. Trimming took 4 bases from V and 4 from J; bases not matched to a gene: 13. The V gene's germline CDR1 is SGHRS and CDR2 YFSETQ. CDR3 loop: CASSRRDRGRTSNEKLFF. In DNA, the CDR3 is TGCGCCAGCAGCCGCCGGGACAGGGGTCGCACGAGTAATGAAAAACTGTTTTTT.

This clonotype was seen ten or more times. The CDR3: CASSQDLSVEQFF. Written as DNA, the CDR3 is TGCGCCAGCAGCCAAGATCTTAGCGTTGAGCAGTTCTTC. The gene calls are TRBV4-3 and TRBJ2-1, with D perhaps TRBD2 (5 bases). Trimming removed 0 bases at V and 9 bases at J, with 9 bases between. The CDR3 is made up of 13 amino acids. CDR1 and CDR2 (germline): LGHNA, YSLEER.

In its sample, this clonotype was seen many times. The DNA for the CDR3 is TGCAGTGCTAGAGATGGGGGGGGATACAATGAGCAGTTCTTC. It translates to CSARDGGGYNEQFF. This chain links TRBV20-1 with TRBJ2-1; 7 nucleotides match TRBD2. The CDR3 runs to 14 residues. Trimming at V came to 0 bases and at J to 4 bases, leaving 3 bases not matched to a gene. CDR1 DFQATT and CDR2 SNEGSKA come from the germline V gene (reference sequence).

This clonotype showed up many times. This chain links TRBV20-1 with TRBJ2-1; tentatively, D is TRBD2 (6 bases). Germline V lookup: CDR1 DFQATT, CDR2 SNEGSKA (reference sequence). Trimming removed 0 bases from V and 7 bases from J, with 13 bases in between. The CDR3 spans 14 residues. For the CDR3, the DNA is TGCAGTGCTAGAGATCTGGGACTTATAAATGAGCAGTTCTTC. Encoded protein: CSARDLGLINEQFF.